The clone carrying this T cell receptor beta chain was seen once. These data are taken from a study of PD-L1 blockade in urothelial cancer. Overall study context: Blood was subjected to analysis at 3 weeks (second dose) and 6 weeks following treatment start.

The method was immunoSEQ multiplex PCR; TCRdb's version includes in-frame clones alone and lacks a portion of them. This sample has about 90,000 clones, with less than 90% found just once. Time point reported: peripheral blood 6 weeks after treatment start. The diagnosis in patients was locally advanced or metastatic urothelial carcinoma. Sequencing was performed on PBMCs, taken around atezolizumab (anti-PD-L1) treatment. The sequence derives from a man aged 70-80 years with urothelial cancer.

The CDR3 nucleotides are TGCGCCAGCAGCCAAAACAGGGGCGAAATAGCTAACTATGGCTACACCTTC. Amino acid sequence: CASSQNRGEIANYGYTF. This chain joins TRBV5-1 and TRBJ1-2, with TRBD1 matching 7 bases. Germline CDR1 and CDR2: SGHRS and YFSETQ. Unmatched junction bases numbered 12, after V lost 4 bases and J lost 0 bases. This CDR3 contains 17 residues. The entire variable domain, with the rest obtained from reference TRBV5-1 and TRBJ1-2, is as follows: KAGVTQTPRYLIKTRGQQVTLSCSPISGHRSVSWYQQTPGQGLQFLFEYFSETQRNKGNFPGRFSGRQFSNSRSEMNVSTLELGDSALYLCASSQNRGEIANYGYTFGSGTRLTVV.